This T cell receptor beta chain was documented in a study of cytomegalovirus exposure and HLA in healthy donors. Of note for this clone: The antigen is not known.

Study-level points and caveats: A cluster of highly shared sequence variants was likely a sequencing artifact.

PCR involved 60 Vbeta and 13 Jbeta primers. Data came from immunoSEQ multiplex PCR; TCRdb stores just in-frame clones and leaves some out. The sample has under 250,000 clones, about 80% seen once. The origin of this receptor is a woman aged 25 to 39 in good health and CMV-seronegative. Material: PBMCs.

This chain's CDR3 is CASSQERHSNMAEAFF. The CDR3 coding sequence is TGCGCCAGCAGCCAAGAAAGGCACAGTAACATGGCAGAAGCTTTCTTT. The J gene is TRBJ1-1, the V gene TRBV4-1, with D hard to call. Germline lookup yields CDR1 MGHRA and CDR2 YSYEKL. The CDR3 runs 16 residues. V dropped 0 bases and J dropped 8 bases, with 19 bases sitting between them.